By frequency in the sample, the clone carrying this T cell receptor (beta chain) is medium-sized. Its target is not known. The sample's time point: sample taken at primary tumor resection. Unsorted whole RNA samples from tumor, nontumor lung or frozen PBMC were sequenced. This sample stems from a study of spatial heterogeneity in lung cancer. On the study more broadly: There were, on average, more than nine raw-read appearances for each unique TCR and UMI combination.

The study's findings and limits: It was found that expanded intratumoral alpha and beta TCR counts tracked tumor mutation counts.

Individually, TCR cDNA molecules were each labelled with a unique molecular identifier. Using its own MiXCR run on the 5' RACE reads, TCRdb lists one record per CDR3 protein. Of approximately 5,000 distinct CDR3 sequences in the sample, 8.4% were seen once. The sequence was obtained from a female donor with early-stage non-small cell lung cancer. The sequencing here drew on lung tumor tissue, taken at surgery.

The DNA of the CDR3 is TGTGCCAGCAGTGAACCTGCAGGGGTGAACACTGAAGCTTTCTTT. This gives the protein CASSEPAGVNTEAFF. The V gene is TRBV6-1, the J gene TRBJ1-1; possibly TRBD1 for D (6 bases). CDR1 is MNHNS and CDR2 is SASEGT in the germline V gene. CDR3 size: 15 residues. Trimming took off 2 bases at V and 0 bases at J, with 10 bases between the two ends.